A single sample gave rise to the 13 T cell receptor beta chains below, sequenced in a study of T cell responses to AZD1222 COVID-19 vaccine. Only in-frame clones appear in the TCRdb table, and some are missing; sequencing was by immunoSEQ multiplex PCR. The sample lists approximately 150,000 clones, around 83% occurring once. Sample: peripheral blood, taken 28 days after the second AZD1222 dose. These TCRs come from an adult who received the AZD1222 COVID-19 vaccine.

V is TRBV11-2 and J is TRBJ2-5; D is uncertain. V shed 0 bases and J shed 2 bases, with 10 bases lying between them. The CDR3 spans 15 residues. CDR1 and CDR2 (germline): SGHAT, FQNNGV. The chain's CDR3 is CASSLDFIGQETQYF. The CDR3 DNA is TGTGCCAGCAGCTTAGACTTCATCGGGCAAGAGACCCAGTACTTC. The complete variable domain, with remaining parts taken from reference TRBV11-2 and TRBJ2-5, reads EAGVAQSPRYKIIEKRQSVAFWCNPISGHATLYWYQQILGQGPKLLIQFQNNGVVDDSQLPKDRFSAERLKGVDSTLKIQPAKLEDSAVYLCASSLDFIGQETQYFGPGTRLLVL.

The J gene is TRBJ1-5, the V gene TRBV6-5; possible D gene TRBD1, 6 bases. The CDR3 extends over 13 amino acids. The germline CDR1 and CDR2 sequences are MNHEY and SVGAGI. The germline V and J ends were trimmed by 7 bases and 5 bases, with 12 bases remaining between them. CDR3 sequence (DNA): TGTGCCAGCAAAAAGGCAGGGGATCAGCCCCAGCATTTT. Translated, it gives CASKKAGDQPQHF.

The V call is TRBV5-5, the J call TRBJ1-1; D gene ambiguous. The germline V gene encodes CDR1 SGHKS and CDR2 YYEKEE (reference sequence). Trimming cost V 2 bases and J 1 base, with 12 bases left between them. This CDR3 contains 15 residues. The CDR3 DNA follows: TGTGCCAGCAGCTTCTCCGGGTTTCAGAACACTGAAGCTTTCTTT. Protein product: CASSFSGFQNTEAFF. The full variable domain, completed using reference TRBV5-5 and TRBJ1-1, is DAGVTQSPTHLIKTRGQQVTLRCSPISGHKSVSWYQQVLGQGPQFIFQYYEKEERGRGNFPDRFSARQFPNYSSELNVNALLLGDSALYLCASSFSGFQNTEAFFGQGTRLTVV.

This clone has just one count. The CDR3 DNA is TGTGCCAGCATCATCCATGGAGGGGGGGCCGGGTCACCCCTCCACTTT. Amino acid sequence: CASIIHGGGAGSPLHF. V usage is TRBV28 and J usage is TRBJ1-6; possible D gene TRBD1, 6 bases. V gave up 7 bases and J gave up 10 bases, with 23 bases separating them. CDR1 MDHEN and CDR2 SYDVKM come from the germline V gene. CDR3 length: 16 residues.

The chain recombines TRBV20-1 with TRBJ1-4; 8 bases map to TRBD1. Germline CDR1 reads DFQATT; CDR2 reads SNEGSKA (reference sequence). There are 15 residues in the CDR3. J lost 11 bases, V lost 3 bases, and 14 bases had no gene match. CDR3 in DNA: TGCAGTGCTAGTGTCGGACAGGGAGGCCGGGGGAAACTGTTTTTT. Translating gives CSASVGQGGRGKLFF.

The chain uses TRBV30 and TRBJ1-6; D unclear. Looked up from germline, CDR1 is GTSNPN and CDR2 is SVGIG (reference sequence). Trimming cost V 2 bases and J 8 bases, with 4 bases left between them. The CDR3 extends over 11 amino acids. CDR3 DNA: TGTGCCTGGAGTTGGGATTCACCCCTCCACTTT. It is translated as CAWSWDSPLHF.

The V and J genes are TRBV12-2 and TRBJ2-7; TRBD2, as called in the table, went unchecked against the DNA. TRBV12-2 corresponds to a pseudogene. CDR3 length: 12 residues. CDR3 residues: CASRLSPDEQYF. Here the CDR3 DNA reads TGTGCAAGTCGCTTATCCCCGGACGAGCAGTACTTC.

V usage is TRBV27 and J usage is TRBJ2-7, with 7 nucleotides matching TRBD2. V gave up 4 bases and J gave up 3 bases; unmatched junction bases: 15. Germline CDR1 is MNHEY and CDR2 is SMNVEV (reference sequence). This CDR3 region has 17 residues. The CDR3 region has the DNA TGTGCCAGCAGTTCCACGGGGAGGGCCCCTGCCCACTACGAGCAGTACTTC. Its translation: CASSSTGRAPAHYEQYF.

This clone was detected only once. The V call is TRBV28, the J call TRBJ1-5; D remains ambiguous. V lost 5 bases and J lost 5, with 10 bases in between. Per the germline V gene, CDR1 is MDHEN and CDR2 is SYDVKM. The length of the CDR3 is 13 residues. The CDR3 loop is CASSQDGYQPQHF. The CDR3 DNA sequence: TGTGCCAGCAGTCAAGACGGATATCAGCCCCAGCATTTT.

The chain has TRBV7-9 and TRBJ1-1; a possible D gene is TRBD1 (5 bases). V lost 4 bases and J lost 3, with 18 bases in between. The CDR3 has 16 residues. Germline loops: CDR1 SEHNR, CDR2 FQNEAQ (reference sequence). The CDR3 is CASSYGGTKWYTEAFF. CDR3 sequence (DNA): TGTGCCAGCAGCTACGGGGGTACAAAATGGTACACTGAAGCTTTCTTT.

The rearrangement links TRBV12-3 or TRBV12-4 to TRBJ1-2; weak D call: TRBD1 (5 bases). Deletions cut 2 bases from V and 8 bases from J, with 12 bases between. This CDR3 is built from 13 residues. CDR3 nucleotide sequence: TGTGCCAGCAGTTTAAGGAGGGGAGGAGGCTACACCTTC. Translation gives CASSLRRGGGYTF.

CDR3 in amino acids: CASSDSTRSGGKLFF. In DNA form, the CDR3 reads TGTGCCAGCAGTGATTCGACAAGGTCGGGAGGAAAACTGTTTTTT. The chain joins TRBV25-1 to TRBJ1-4; D is unclear. V gave up 3 bases and J gave up 10 bases, with 18 bases separating them. The V gene's germline CDR1 is MGHDK and CDR2 SYGVNS. This CDR3 contains 15 residues.

The chain carries TRBV30 and TRBJ2-7; unclear D gene. The V and J ends lost 5 bases and 3 bases respectively, with 8 bases between them. Germline V gene sequence: CDR1 GTSNPN, CDR2 SVGIG (reference sequence). The CDR3 consists of 11 residues. This CDR3 reads CAWGQNYEQYF. The CDR3 region has the DNA TGTGCCTGGGGCCAAAACTACGAGCAGTACTTC.